Shown below are 27 T cell receptor delta chains from a single sample sequenced in a study of delta chain sequences of gamma delta T cells. TCRdb applied CATT to the 5' RACE reads for clone calling. The repertoire has thousands of delta-chain clones, 25% to 35% of them found once; the top ten carry approximately 15%. The sequencing sample was made of either unsorted cells or a sorted T cell fraction (not recorded which). The source of these receptors is a human donor in good health.

In its sample, this clone is medium-sized. The chain uses TRDV2 and TRDJ1; D may be TRDD3 (6 bases). The CDR3 extends over 15 amino acids. Deletions cut 3 bases from V and 0 bases from J, with 13 bases between. The germline V gene encodes CDR1 GEAIGNYY and CDR2 EKD. CDR3 DNA: TGTGCCTGTGACGCCTTATACTGGGACACCGATAAACTCATCTTT. Encoded protein: CACDALYWDTDKLIF.

This clone occurred a few times. The gene calls are TRDV2 and TRDJ3; TRDD3 matches 13 bases. The CDR3 covers 18 residues. CDR1 and CDR2 from the germline V gene are GEAIGNYY and EKD. Germline trimming cut 3 bases from V and 8 bases from J; bases unmatched to any gene: 9. This CDR3 is CACDPILGDTRYTRQMFF. DNA for the CDR3: TGTGCCTGTGACCCCATACTGGGGGATACGCGGTACACCCGACAGATGTTTTTC.

Within the sample, this clone is medium-sized. The V call is TRDV2, the J call TRDJ3; 9 bases line up with TRDD3. Germline V gene data show CDR1 as GEAIGNYY and CDR2 as EKD. The CDR3 contains 19 residues. J lost 0 bases, V lost 4 bases, and 9 bases had no gene match. The CDR3 spells CACDLITGGNSWDTRQMFF. The CDR3 nucleotides are TGTGCCTGTGATCTTATTACTGGGGGAAACTCCTGGGACACCCGACAGATGTTTTTC.

By proportion, this clone is medium-sized (0.01 to 0.1%). The rearrangement uses TRDV2 and TRDJ1; D perhaps matches TRDD3 (6 bases). The CDR3 is 18 amino acids. Germline lookup yields CDR1 GEAIGNYY and CDR2 EKD. Trimming took 3 bases from V and 1 from J, leaving 23 bases between them. The DNA for the CDR3 is TGTGCCTGTGACCCAATCTGGGGCCAATCACCCGTCACCGATAAACTCATCTTT. Its translation: CACDPIWGQSPVTDKLIF.

Remarks on this clone: A far bigger clonotype differs at one base, so this is likely a read error. The rearrangement joins TRDV2 to TRDJ1, with D possibly matching TRDD3 (6 bases). V was clipped by 0 bases and J by 0 bases, with 22 bases between them. CDR1 is GEAIGNYY, CDR2 EKD, per germline. The CDR3 runs 19 residues. The CDR3 DNA follows: TGTGCCTGTGACACCGTTAATGGGGGTCCTGAATTGTACACCGATAAACTCATCTTT. It is translated as CACDTVNGGPELYTDKLIF.

By its share, this clone is large. Other DNA sequences in this specimen translate into the identical CDR3. The genes are TRDV2 and TRDJ1, with a tentative D call TRDD3 (6 bases). V lost 4 bases and J 0 bases, leaving 17 bases between the germline ends. Germline V gives CDR1 GEAIGNYY, CDR2 EKD. This CDR3 has 16 amino acids. The DNA for the CDR3 is TGTGCCTGTGATCCCGTGGTGGGGGGTTACACCGATAAACTCATCTTT. Amino acids: CACDPVVGGYTDKLIF.

The rearrangement uses TRDV2 and TRDJ1; 12 nucleotides align to TRDD3. Per the germline V gene, CDR1 is GEAIGNYY and CDR2 is EKD. The trim removed 4 bases at V and 8 bases at J, leaving 7 bases unmatched. The CDR3 sequence is 14 residues long. The CDR3, as DNA: TGTGCCTGTGAACAACTGGGGGATACAACAAAACTCATCTTT. Its protein is CACEQLGDTTKLIF.

Judged by abundance, this clone is large. The same CDR3 arises from other DNA sequences in this sample as well. This sequence joins TRDV2 and TRDJ1; TRDD3 matches at 8 bases. This CDR3 is 17 amino acids long. V shed 3 bases, J shed 2 bases, and the junction held 13 bases outside the gene matches. The germline gives CDR1 GEAIGNYY, CDR2 EKD. CDR3: CACDPLGIQLATDKLIF. CDR3 DNA sequence: TGTGCCTGTGACCCCCTGGGGATACAGTTGGCTACCGATAAACTCATCTTT.

By share of the sample, this clone is medium-sized. The CDR3 is CACDILGDNNTDKLIF. The DNA for the CDR3 is TGTGCCTGTGACATCCTGGGGGATAATAACACCGATAAACTCATCTTT. The V and J genes are TRDV2 and TRDJ1, with 10 bases identical to TRDD3. Germline loops: CDR1 GEAIGNYY, CDR2 EKD. The CDR3 covers 16 residues. V lost 2 bases and J lost 0; bases outside the gene matches: 5.

This clone is judged medium-sized. The chain joins TRDV2 to TRDJ1; 8 bases agree with TRDD3. The CDR3 has 25 amino acids. V trimming: 2 bases; J trimming: 0 bases; junction bases outside the gene matches: 34. Germline-derived CDR1 and CDR2 are GEAIGNYY and EKD. Written as DNA, the CDR3 is TGTGCCTGTGACAGGGTTTCTTCCTGGGGGACCTCCTTACAAAATCAGATGACGTACACCGATAAACTCATCTTT. Encoded protein: CACDRVSSWGTSLQNQMTYTDKLIF.

The sample holds one count of this clone. This could be a read error, since a much larger clone is one nucleotide away. This chain connects TRDV2 to TRDJ1, with D possibly being TRDD3 (5 bases). The germline V gene has CDR1 GEAIGNYY and CDR2 EKD. This CDR3 is built from 14 residues. Trimming left V 1 base short and J 7 bases short, with 15 bases between. The CDR3 nucleotides are TGTGCCTGTGACACTGTGGGGAGAGACGTTAAACTCATCTTT. It encodes CACDTVGRDVKLIF.

Judged by abundance, this clone is medium-sized. The genes are TRDV2 and TRDJ3; no clear D. CDR1 is GEAIGNYY and CDR2 is EKD in the germline V gene. V lost 0 bases and J 0 bases, leaving 11 bases between the germline ends. The CDR3 totals 18 residues. The CDR3 protein is CACDTLIGSSWDTRQMFF. CDR3 coding DNA: TGTGCCTGTGACACCTTAATCGGTAGCTCCTGGGACACCCGACAGATGTTTTTC.

Within the sample, this clone is medium-sized (0.01 to 0.1%). This chain links TRDV2 with TRDJ1, with a tentative D call TRDD3 (5 bases). The CDR3 covers 16 residues. Trimming left V 2 bases short and J 1 base short, with 16 bases between. Germline loops: CDR1 GEAIGNYY, CDR2 EKD. CDR3 nucleotides: TGTGCCTGTGACAGCTTGGGGTCATCGGGCACCGATAAACTCATCTTT. Protein: CACDSLGSSGTDKLIF.

This clone is medium-sized (0.01 to 0.1%) in the sample. The chain uses TRDV2 and TRDJ3; 10 nucleotides match TRDD3. Per germline, CDR1 GEAIGNYY and CDR2 EKD. Germline trimming cut 0 bases from V and 0 bases from J; bases unmatched to any gene: 4. The CDR3 runs 19 residues. CDR3 bases: TGTGCCTGTGACACCGTTCGGGGGATACGCTCCTGGGACACCCGACAGATGTTTTTC. It translates to CACDTVRGIRSWDTRQMFF.

The chain is built from TRDV2 and TRDJ3, with D unresolved. The V gene lost 0 bases and the J gene lost 1 base, with 21 bases spanning the gap. Germline V CDR1 and CDR2: GEAIGNYY, EKD. This CDR3 spans 21 amino acids. The CDR3 loop reads CACDTLEDAPPGSWDTRQMFF. DNA of the CDR3: TGTGCCTGTGACACCTTGGAGGATGCCCCGCCGGGATCCTGGGACACCCGACAGATGTTTTTC.

This clone is judged medium-sized. Other nucleotide sequences from this sample produce the same CDR3. J is TRDJ1 and V is TRDV2; 9 bases align to TRDD3. V lost 1 base and J lost 1; bases outside the gene matches: 9. Per the germline V gene, CDR1 is GEAIGNYY and CDR2 is EKD. The CDR3 loop spans 17 amino acids. The CDR3 DNA sequence: TGTGCCTGTGACACGGTTACTGGGGGACTCCCCACCGATAAACTCATCTTT. Its protein product is CACDTVTGGLPTDKLIF.

On this clone itself: Only one base separates this from a far larger clonotype, so it likely reflects a read error. This sequence joins TRDV2 and TRDJ3; 7 bases are a match to TRDD3. Germline V gives CDR1 GEAIGNYY, CDR2 EKD. The CDR3 length is 20 residues. CDR3 in amino acids: CACDTGSGYASSWDARQMFF. DNA for the CDR3: TGTGCCTGTGACACGGGGAGCGGATACGCGAGCTCCTGGGACGCCCGACAGATGTTTTTC.

Sample share makes this clone medium-sized. Within the sample, other DNA sequences also encode this same CDR3. The chain has TRDV2 and TRDJ1, with 9 bases identical to TRDD2. Looked up from germline, CDR1 is GEAIGNYY and CDR2 is EKD. V was clipped by 3 bases and J by 0 bases; unmatched bases: 13. This CDR3 region has 18 residues. CDR3 residues: CACDPLPTLRSNTDKLIF. CDR3 nucleotide sequence: TGTGCCTGTGACCCCCTTCCTACTCTTAGGAGCAACACCGATAAACTCATCTTT.

This clone is medium-sized (0.01 to 0.1%) by share. The V call is TRDV2, the J call TRDJ1; possibly TRDD3 for D (6 bases). From germline, CDR1 is GEAIGNYY and CDR2 EKD. Trimming left V 0 bases short and J 0 bases short, with 13 bases between. The length of the CDR3 is 16 residues. The CDR3 loop is CACDTVGVKYTDKLIF. In DNA, the CDR3 is TGTGCCTGTGACACCGTGGGGGTCAAGTACACCGATAAACTCATCTTT.

This clone qualifies as medium-sized. The chain employs TRDV2 and TRDJ1, with 8 bases matching TRDD3. CDR1 and CDR2 from the germline V gene are GEAIGNYY and EKD. V trimming: 3 bases; J trimming: 0 bases; junction bases outside the gene matches: 8. This CDR3 has 16 amino acids. The chain's CDR3 is CACDGLGDAYTDKLIF. The CDR3 DNA reads as TGTGCCTGTGACGGCCTGGGGGACGCGTACACCGATAAACTCATCTTT.

By share, this clone counts as medium-sized. The V call is TRDV2, the J call TRDJ1; D is perhaps TRDD3 (5 bases). The CDR3 spans 14 residues. The germline gives CDR1 GEAIGNYY, CDR2 EKD. The V gene lost 0 bases and the J gene lost 3 bases, with 10 bases spanning the gap. CDR3 sequence: CACDTLKGSDKLIF. The DNA of the CDR3 is TGTGCCTGTGACACCCTAAAGGGATCCGATAAACTCATCTTT.

This clone is labeled as medium-sized (0.01 to 0.1%). Other DNA sequences in the same sample also yield this CDR3. The chain combines TRDV2 with TRDJ1; 12 bases are shared with TRDD3. This CDR3 is 15 amino acids long. With 0 bases clipped from V and 5 bases from J, the junction kept 3 bases outside the gene matches. In germline, CDR1 is GEAIGNYY, CDR2 EKD. The CDR3 sequence: CACDTLLGDTDKLIF. As DNA, the CDR3 is TGTGCCTGTGACACCCTACTGGGGGATACTGATAAACTCATCTTT.

The DNA of the CDR3 is TGTGCCTGTGACACCGAGGCTAACTGGGGGCTCCAGACGAGCTCCTGGGACACCGTCTTTGCTGGAGAGGGCGATAAACTCATCTTT. Its translation: CACDTEANWGLQTSSWDTVFAGEGDKLIF. The J gene is TRDJ1, the V gene TRDV2; 8 bases agree with TRDD3. With 0 bases clipped from V and 4 bases from J, the junction kept 48 bases outside the gene matches. This CDR3 contains 29 residues. Germline V gives CDR1 GEAIGNYY, CDR2 EKD.

This clone is categorized as medium-sized. The chain has TRDV2 and TRDJ1; D not resolved. There are 15 residues in the CDR3. Germline values: CDR1 GEAIGNYY, CDR2 EKD. Deletions cut 0 bases from V and 3 bases from J, with 13 bases between. The DNA for the CDR3 is TGTGCCTGTGACACCCTGAGCTTAAATGCCGATAAACTCATCTTT. The encoded protein is CACDTLSLNADKLIF.

This clone was picked up a small number of times. No V gene was called here, but the J gene is TRDJ4; TRDD3 reflects the table's D call only, with no check against the DNA. The CDR3 has 30 amino acids. The CDR3: CSGINAESIFLVSWGSFWIRYVSCARPLIF. CDR3 DNA: TGCAGTGGTATCAACGCAGAGTCCATTTTCCTGGTCTCTTGGGGGAGTTTTTGGATTAGGTATGTCAGCTGTGCCAGACCCCTGATCTTT.

Notes on this clone: A read error likely explains why the TCRdb protein, taken from a much larger clone, differs from this DNA's translation at residue 13; the protein shown is translated from the DNA. V gene TRDV2 combines with J gene TRDJ1; D ambiguous. Germline V lookup: CDR1 GEAIGNYY, CDR2 EKD. The CDR3 sequence is 22 residues long. The germline V and J ends were trimmed by 0 bases and 0 bases, with 31 bases remaining between them. The DNA of the CDR3 is TGTGCCTGTGACACCGTAGGAGGTACTTTCGGTACTGTGGGAGTTTACACCGATAAACTCATCTTT. Translated, it gives CACDTVGGTFGTVGVYTDKLIF.

Comments on this clone: This may be a read error, as it is one base from a much larger clone. The sample contains more than one DNA sequence encoding this CDR3. This chain joins TRDV2 and TRDJ3; tentatively, D is TRDD3 (6 bases). V lost 1 base and J 0 bases, leaving 15 bases between the germline ends. The CDR3 totals 19 residues. Germline CDR1 and CDR2: GEAIGNYY and EKD. The CDR3 loop reads CACDTGGNPFSWDTRQMFF. The CDR3, as DNA: TGTGCCTGTGACACGGGGGGGAACCCATTCTCCTGGGACACCCGACAGATGTTTTTC.